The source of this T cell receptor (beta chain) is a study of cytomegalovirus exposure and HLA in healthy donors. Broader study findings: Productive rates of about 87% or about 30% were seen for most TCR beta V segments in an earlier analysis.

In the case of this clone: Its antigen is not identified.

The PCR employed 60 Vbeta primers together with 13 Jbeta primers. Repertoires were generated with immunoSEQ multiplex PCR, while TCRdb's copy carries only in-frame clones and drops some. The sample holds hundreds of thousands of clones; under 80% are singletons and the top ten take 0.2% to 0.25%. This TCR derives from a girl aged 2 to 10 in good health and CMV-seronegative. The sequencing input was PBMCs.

The CDR3 DNA reads TGTGCCAGCAGCTCACTAGAGAGGTCCGAGCAGTACTTC. It yields the protein CASSSLERSEQYF. The genes are TRBV7-8 and TRBJ2-7; the D gene is possibly TRBD2 (5 bases). V lost 4 bases and J 6 bases, leaving 13 bases between the germline ends. CDR1 SGHVS and CDR2 FQNEAQ come from the germline V gene. The CDR3 has 13 residues.